This note documents a single T cell receptor beta chain sequence. The data belong to a study of control samples from healthy donors and cancer patients. Sequenced by immunoSEQ multiplex PCR; TCRdb stores in-frame clones only, minus some. Of over 90,000 clones listed, roughly 90% were seen once; the top ten hold approximately 19%. V was trimmed by 2 bases and J by 0 bases, leaving 10 bases between them. The CDR3 has 16 amino acids. Germline V lookup: CDR1 MNHEY, CDR2 SVGAGI. This receptor was obtained from a man between 60 and 75 years old with lung cancer. The sample was PBMCs. This chain connects TRBV6-5 to TRBJ1-4; possible D gene TRBD1, 5 bases. The CDR3 sequence: CASSYGSGTTNEKLFF. CDR3 DNA: TGTGCCAGCAGTTACGGGTCAGGGACAACTAATGAAAAACTGTTTTTT.